This T cell receptor (beta chain) was sequenced in a study of beta chain features in type 1 diabetes. Overall study context: Sorted cells numbering some 110 million were examined across all samples. Study-level points and caveats: A pattern of fewer insertions and more deletions at VDJ junctions was seen in type 1 diabetes patients.

The V gene's germline CDR1 is SEHNR and CDR2 FQNEAQ (reference sequence). This CDR3 region has 13 residues. V lost 2 bases to trimming and J lost 2 bases, with 6 bases between them. Sequencing targeted expressed TCRB transcripts, as all isolated RNA had been reverse transcribed. The table came from immunoSEQ multiplex PCR; TCRdb's copy has only in-frame clones and leaves some out. The data contain about 230,000 clones, 9.6% of them singletons. The sample holds many counts of this clone. The antigen is undetermined. Other nucleotide sequences from this sample produce the same CDR3. The rearrangement uses TRBV7-9 and TRBJ1-1; D is perhaps TRBD1 (5 bases). Sequencing used naive CD4+ T cells from blood. The TCR sequence derives from a woman younger than 35 in good health. Here the CDR3 reads CASSLQGNTEAFF. The CDR3 DNA reads as TGTGCCAGCAGCTTACAGGGTAACACTGAAGCTTTCTTT.